Each of the 28 T cell receptor beta chains below was sequenced from the same sample in a study of T cells in Graves' hyperthyroidism and ophthalmopathy. Researchers amplified the TCR beta CDR3 regions from RNA transcripts. First-round RT-PCR of the TCR CDR3 relied on the HTBI primer set. Each CDR3 protein gets one entry after TCRdb re-called the multiplex PCR reads with MiXCR. The sample has some 560,000 distinct CDR3 sequences; about 15% are singletons. The sequencing input was blood. The source of these receptors is a woman aged 35 to 49 with Graves' hyperthyroidism.

This clonotype appeared many times. At one end the junction does not follow the germline gene, possibly because of a read error. V is TRBV5-1 and J is TRBJ2-7; D call uncertain. This CDR3 has 12 amino acids. The germline gives CDR1 SGHRS, CDR2 YFSETQ. The CDR3 DNA is TGTGCCAGCAGTTTGCCCTCCTACGAGCAGTACTTC. Amino acid sequence: CASSLPSYEQYF.

V and J are TRBV9 and TRBJ2-3, with a tentative D call TRBD2 (5 bases). This CDR3 is built from 15 residues. Trimming stripped 1 base from V and 2 bases from J, with 11 bases between. Per germline, CDR1 SGDLS and CDR2 YYNGEE. CDR3 DNA sequence: TGTGCCAGCAGCGTAAGAGTAGCGTCCACAGATACGCAGTATTTT. Its translation: CASSVRVASTDTQYF.

This clonotype was recorded at least ten times. For the CDR3, the DNA is TGTGCTAGTGGTTTGCCCGGGACTAGTGACAATGAGCAGTTCTTC. Translated: CASGLPGTSDNEQFF. The rearrangement joins TRBV12-5 to TRBJ2-1, with 8 positions matching TRBD2. The CDR3 is 15 amino acids. Losses at the gene ends were 2 bases for V and 5 bases for J; bases not matched to a gene: 5. CDR1 and CDR2 from the germline V gene are LGHNT and FRNRAP.

J is TRBJ1-1 and V is TRBV18; weak D call: TRBD1 (5 bases). Germline assignment: CDR1 KGHSH and CDR2 LQKENI. The CDR3 contains 12 residues. The V and J ends lost 3 bases and 7 bases respectively, with 9 bases between them. The CDR3 sequence is CASSPREIEAFF. The CDR3 DNA reads as TGTGCCAGCTCACCCAGGGAAATTGAAGCTTTCTTT.

The chain couples TRBV14 to TRBJ2-7; TRBD1 agrees at 9 bases. V lost 3 bases, J lost 2 bases, and 5 bases stayed unmatched. This CDR3 has 15 residues. The germline gives CDR1 SGHDN, CDR2 FVKESK. CDR3 region: CASSQPGQGPYEQYF. The CDR3 bases are TGTGCCAGCAGCCAGCCGGGACAGGGACCCTACGAGCAGTACTTC.

This clonotype was counted ten times or more. The chain employs TRBV20-1 and TRBJ1-1; possible D gene TRBD1, 5 bases. Germline CDR1 is DFQATT and CDR2 is SNEGSKA (reference sequence). Trimming cost V 0 bases and J 6 bases, with 11 bases left between them. CDR3 length: 13 residues. This chain's CDR3 is CSARDRVHPEAFF. The CDR3 DNA sequence: TGCAGTGCTAGAGACAGGGTACATCCTGAAGCTTTCTTT.

This clonotype was detected a few times. V is TRBV5-5 and J is TRBJ2-1; D unclear. The length of the CDR3 is 15 residues. The germline CDR1 and CDR2 sequences are SGHKS and YYEKEE (reference sequence). V dropped 7 bases and J dropped 0 bases, with 14 bases sitting between them. The chain's CDR3 is CASADKQSSYNEQFF. As DNA, the CDR3 is TGTGCCAGCGCCGATAAGCAGTCCTCCTACAATGAGCAGTTCTTC.

This clonotype was seen a few times. The rearrangement links TRBV4-1 to TRBJ2-2; 13 nucleotides agree with TRBD2. With V trimmed by 3 bases and J by 5 bases, 9 bases remained unmatched. The germline V gene has CDR1 MGHRA and CDR2 YSYEKL. The CDR3 is 18 amino acids. CDR3 amino acids: CASSQGGLAGVGTGELFF. CDR3 DNA sequence: TGCGCCAGCAGCCAGGGTGGACTAGCGGGAGTTGGAACCGGGGAGCTGTTTTTT.

This clonotype was picked up many times. The V gene is TRBV12-3 or TRBV12-4, the J gene TRBJ1-1, with D maybe TRBD1 (5 bases). The CDR3 runs 12 residues. The V end lost 3 bases, the J end lost 13 bases, and 15 bases lay between the germline ends. The CDR3 is CASSFQGRHGFF. The CDR3, as DNA: TGTGCCAGCAGTTTTCAGGGTCGGCATGGTTTCTTT.

This clonotype was detected once. The chain has TRBV7-9 and TRBJ2-5; D remains unclear. This CDR3 has 15 residues. Germline V gives CDR1 SEHNR, CDR2 FQNEAQ (reference sequence). Trimming took 2 bases from V and 7 from J, leaving 17 bases between them. CDR3: CASSLSLSTPGTQYF. For the CDR3, the DNA is TGTGCCAGCAGCTTAAGTTTGAGTACTCCTGGGACCCAGTACTTC. The entire variable domain, with the rest obtained from reference TRBV7-9 and TRBJ2-5, is as follows: DTGVSQNPRHKITKRGQNVTFRCDPISEHNRLYWYRQTLGQGPEFLTYFQNEAQLEKSRLLSDRFSAERPKGSFSTLEIQRTEQGDSAMYLCASSLSLSTPGTQYFGPGTRLLVL.

This clonotype has just a few counts. The chain couples TRBV6-1 to TRBJ2-5; D remains unclear. With 2 bases removed from V and 12 bases from J, the gap between germline ends came to 10 bases. The CDR3 length is 11 residues. Germline V gene sequence: CDR1 MNHNS, CDR2 SASEGT. The CDR3 loop is CASSETRLEYF. The DNA for the CDR3 is TGTGCCAGCAGTGAAACACGATTGGAGTACTTC.

This clonotype has ten or more counts. This rearrangement joins TRBV10-3 to TRBJ2-1; 8 bases are shared with TRBD2. Germline CDR1 and CDR2: ENHRY and SYGVKD. The CDR3 extends over 18 amino acids. The J segment lost 0 bases and the V segment lost 2 bases, leaving 9 bases of the junction unmatched. The CDR3 spells CAISEPYISGTSYNEQFF. CDR3 DNA sequence: TGTGCCATCAGTGAGCCGTACATTAGCGGGACCTCCTACAATGAGCAGTTCTTC.

This clonotype was seen many times. The rearrangement uses TRBV7-2 and TRBJ2-2; TRBD2 matches at 8 bases. CDR1 SGHTA and CDR2 FQGNSA come from the germline V gene. The CDR3 is 16 residues long. V was clipped by 5 bases and J by 1 base; unmatched bases: 6. Written as DNA, the CDR3 is TGTGCCAGCAGCCGGGAGGGCAGCGGGAACACCGGGGAGCTGTTTTTT. Its translation: CASSREGSGNTGELFF.

Note on this clonotype: The junction differs from germline at one of its ends, possibly a read error. The rearrangement joins TRBV5-1 to TRBJ1-1; no clear D. The CDR3 is made up of 15 amino acids. The germline V gene has CDR1 SGHRS and CDR2 YFSETQ. CDR3 sequence reads: CTSSPGVSMNTEAFF. The CDR3 DNA sequence: TGCACCAGCAGCCCCGGGGTCTCCATGAACACTGAAGCTTTCTTT.

As regards this clonotype: One end of the junction does not line up with germline, which may come from a read error. Here the CDR3 reads CATSRFGTASSF. CDR3 bases: TGTGCCACCAGCAGATTTGGGACAGCCTCATCTTTC. The chain carries TRBV15 and TRBJ2-6; TRBD1 aligns across 7 bases. The CDR3 sequence is 12 residues long. Germline CDR1 is LNHNV and CDR2 is YYDKDF (reference sequence).

This clonotype was observed many times. J is TRBJ1-5 and V is TRBV19; possibly TRBD1 for D (5 bases). V was cut by 4 bases and J by 2 bases, with 12 bases left in between. CDR1 is LNHDA, CDR2 SQIVND, per germline (reference sequence). The CDR3 loop spans 15 amino acids. The CDR3 coding sequence is TGTGCCAGTAGTACGGGGGTTATGGGCAATCAGCCCCAGCATTTT. Encoded protein: CASSTGVMGNQPQHF. Full variable domain (missing parts from reference TRBV19 and TRBJ1-5): DGGITQSPKYLFRKEGQNVTLSCEQNLNHDAMYWYRQDPGQGLRLIYYSQIVNDFQKGDIAEGYSVSREKKESFPLTVTSAQKNPTAFYLCASSTGVMGNQPQHFGDGTRLSIL.

The table lists this clonotype with many counts. This sequence joins TRBV7-6 and TRBJ2-1; D may match TRBD1 or TRBD2 (5 bases each). The CDR3 length is 14 residues. CDR1 and CDR2 (germline): SGHVS, FNYEAQ. Trimming took 5 bases from V and 7 from J, leaving 15 bases between them. CDR3 in DNA: TGTGCCAGCAGCCGAGGGGCAGGGCTGAATGAGCAGTTCTTC. Translated: CASSRGAGLNEQFF.

This clonotype occurred a few times. The V call is TRBV28, the J call TRBJ2-1; D could derive from TRBD1 or TRBD2 (5 bases each). The V gene's germline CDR1 is MDHEN and CDR2 SYDVKM. This CDR3 has 17 amino acids. V lost 6 bases and J 5 bases, leaving 23 bases between the germline ends. The CDR3 DNA reads as TGTGCCAGCAGAAGGGGAGAAGGAGAGGTAAAAAACAATGAGCAGTTCTTC. Translating it yields CASRRGEGEVKNNEQFF.

This clonotype was recorded many times. This chain uses TRBV28 with TRBJ1-6; 9 bases align to TRBD1. Germline lookup yields CDR1 MDHEN and CDR2 SYDVKM. CDR3 length: 15 residues. V lost 4 bases and J lost 8; bases outside the gene matches: 6. The CDR3 DNA reads as TGTGCCAGCAGTTCCCCCGGACAGGGGTATTCACCCCTCCACTTT. This sequence encodes CASSSPGQGYSPLHF. The full variable domain, in which reference TRBV28 and TRBJ1-6 provide the parts outside the CDR3, is DVKVTQSSRYLVKRTGEKVFLECVQDMDHENMFWYRQDPGLGLRLIYFSYDVKMKEKGDIPEGYSVSREKKERFSLILESASTNQTSMYLCASSSPGQGYSPLHFGNGTRLTVT.

At least ten counts were recorded for this clonotype. V usage is TRBV7-9 and J usage is TRBJ1-1, with D maybe TRBD1 (5 bases). This CDR3 has 13 amino acids. Per germline, CDR1 SEHNR and CDR2 FQNEAQ (reference sequence). V lost 8 bases, J lost 0 bases, and 10 bases lay in between. DNA of the CDR3: TGTGCCAGCCTCGACAGCATGAACACTGAAGCTTTCTTT. As protein: CASLDSMNTEAFF.

This clonotype was counted many times. The chain couples TRBV30 to TRBJ2-1; the match to TRBD2 covers 12 bases. The CDR3 totals 14 residues. Trimming took 4 bases from V and 8 from J; bases not matched to a gene: 6. Germline CDR1 is GTSNPN and CDR2 is SVGIG (reference sequence). The CDR3 here is CAWTLGLAGDEQFF. CDR3 sequence (DNA): TGTGCCTGGACACTGGGACTAGCGGGCGATGAGCAGTTCTTC. Full variable domain (rest looked up from reference TRBV30 and TRBJ2-1): SQTIHQWPATLVQPVGSPLSLECTVEGTSNPNLYWYRQAAGRGLQLLFYSVGIGQISSEVPQNLSASRPQDRQFILSSKKLLLSDSGFYLCAWTLGLAGDEQFFGPGTRLTVL.

This clonotype has ten or more counts. This sequence joins TRBV3-1 and TRBJ1-1, with 9 bases aligning to TRBD1. After removal of 2 bases from V and 0 bases from J, the junction contained 4 bases not matched to a gene. Germline loops: CDR1 LGHDT, CDR2 YNNKEL (reference sequence). This CDR3 is 16 amino acids long. The CDR3 coding sequence is TGTGCCAGCAGCCAAATAGGGACAGGGCTGAACACTGAAGCTTTCTTT. It codes for CASSQIGTGLNTEAFF.

This clonotype has at least ten counts. The rearrangement links TRBV2 to TRBJ1-1; D not resolved. Trimming removed 1 base at V and 8 bases at J, with 11 bases between. The CDR3 is 13 amino acids. CDR1 and CDR2 from the germline V gene are SNHLY and FYNNEI. The CDR3 here is CASSEGNTIEAFF. CDR3 in DNA: TGTGCCAGCAGTGAAGGAAATACAATCGAAGCTTTCTTT.

The J gene is TRBJ2-2, the V gene TRBV20-1, with D perhaps TRBD1 (6 bases). In germline, CDR1 is DFQATT, CDR2 SNEGSKA (reference sequence). The V and J ends lost 1 base and 6 bases respectively, with 18 bases between them. This CDR3 is built from 16 residues. The CDR3 protein is CSARAGSGSGAGELFF. The CDR3, as DNA: TGCAGTGCTAGAGCTGGGTCGGGGTCAGGGGCCGGGGAGCTGTTTTTT.

The rearrangement joins TRBV20-1 to TRBJ1-2; no clear D gene. Trimming removed 3 bases at V and 7 bases at J, with 12 bases between. CDR3 size: 12 residues. Germline V gives CDR1 DFQATT, CDR2 SNEGSKA (reference sequence). CDR3 sequence: CSASADPAGYTF. CDR3 bases: TGCAGTGCTAGTGCAGACCCCGCTGGCTACACCTTC.

The chain joins TRBV20-1 to TRBJ2-7; no firm D call. This CDR3 contains 14 residues. CDR1 is DFQATT, CDR2 SNEGSKA, per germline (reference sequence). V was trimmed by 0 bases and J by 2 bases, leaving 11 bases between them. CDR3 bases: TGCAGTGCTAGAGATCGTCAAAGAGCCTACGAGCAGTACTTC. Translated: CSARDRQRAYEQYF.

This clonotype appeared a few times. The junction shows a germline mismatch at one end, possibly a read error. The chain joins TRBV13 to TRBJ2-2; the D gene could be TRBD1 or TRBD2 (5 bases each). The V gene's germline CDR1 is PRHDT and CDR2 FYEKMQ (reference sequence). CDR3 length: 15 amino acids. The CDR3 sequence: CASSLGTGFTGELFF. CDR3 sequence (DNA): TGTGCCAGCAGCCTAGGGACGGGATTCACCGGGGAGCTGTTTTTT.

This clonotype was found many times. V is TRBV5-1 and J is TRBJ1-1, with TRBD1 as a possible D gene (5 bases). Trimming took off 0 bases at V and 3 bases at J, with 12 bases between the two ends. In germline, CDR1 is SGHRS, CDR2 YFSETQ. This CDR3 spans 15 amino acids. As DNA, the CDR3 is TGCGCCAGCAGCTTGGGTCTTCCAGGGCACACTGAAGCTTTCTTT. It specifies CASSLGLPGHTEAFF. Based on the CDR3 plus reference TRBV5-1 and TRBJ1-1, the full variable domain is KAGVTQTPRYLIKTRGQQVTLSCSPISGHRSVSWYQQTPGQGLQFLFEYFSETQRNKGNFPGRFSGRQFSNSRSEMNVSTLELGDSALYLCASSLGLPGHTEAFFGQGTRLTVV.